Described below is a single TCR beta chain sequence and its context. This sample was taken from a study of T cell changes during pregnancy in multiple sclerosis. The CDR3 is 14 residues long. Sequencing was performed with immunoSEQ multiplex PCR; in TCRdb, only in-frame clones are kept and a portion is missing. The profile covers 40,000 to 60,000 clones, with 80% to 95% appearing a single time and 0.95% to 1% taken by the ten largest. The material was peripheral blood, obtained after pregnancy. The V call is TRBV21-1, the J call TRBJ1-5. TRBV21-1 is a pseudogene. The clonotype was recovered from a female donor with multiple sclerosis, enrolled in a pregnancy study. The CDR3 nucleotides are TGTGCCAGCAGCCTGGGGGGGAGGGCTCAGCCCCAGCATTTT. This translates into CASSLGGRAQPQHF.